This T cell receptor beta chain was observed in a study of T cells after posttransplantation cyclophosphamide. Some clones are missing from TCRdb's copy, which holds only in-frame ones; the method was immunoSEQ multiplex PCR. Counted here are around 15,000 clones, about 85% occurring once; the ten biggest clones make up under 30%. Trimming removed 5 bases from V and 6 bases from J; junction bases left unmatched: 9. Germline CDR1 and CDR2: SGHTA and FQGNSA. This CDR3 spans 14 amino acids. Control samples came 1 year after myeloablative marrow transplants with methotrexate plus calcineurin inhibitor. This chain joins TRBV7-2 and TRBJ1-2; 7 bases agree with TRBD1. Sequenced material: PBMCs, taken after allogeneic stem cell transplant with calcineurin inhibitor and methotrexate. This receptor was obtained from a female patient under 30 who received an allogeneic stem cell transplant from an unrelated donor, was CMV-positive, and had acute and chronic GVHD. Some T cells may arise from the graft donor. The CDR3 loop is CASSRPGGKDGYTF. The DNA of the CDR3 is TGTGCCAGCAGCCGTCCAGGGGGGAAGGATGGCTACACCTTC. The full variable domain, completed using reference TRBV7-2 and TRBJ1-2, is GAGVSQSPSNKVTEKGKDVELRCDPISGHTALYWYRQSLGQGLEFLIYFQGNSAPDKSGLPSDRFSAERTGGSVSTLTIQRTQQEDSAVYLCASSRPGGKDGYTFGSGTRLTVV.